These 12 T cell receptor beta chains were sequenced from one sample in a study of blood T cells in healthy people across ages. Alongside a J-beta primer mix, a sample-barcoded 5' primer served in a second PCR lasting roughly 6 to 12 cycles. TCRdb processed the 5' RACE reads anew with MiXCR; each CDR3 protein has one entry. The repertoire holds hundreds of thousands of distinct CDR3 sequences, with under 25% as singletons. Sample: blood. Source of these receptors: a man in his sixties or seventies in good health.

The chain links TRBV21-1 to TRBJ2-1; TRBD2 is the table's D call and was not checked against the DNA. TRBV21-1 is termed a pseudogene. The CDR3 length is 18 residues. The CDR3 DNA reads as TGTGCCAGCAGCAAGCGGCCCTCTAGCGGGAGCCTCTACAATGAGCAGTTCTTC. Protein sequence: CASSKRPSSGSLYNEQFF.

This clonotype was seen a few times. The DNA for the CDR3 is TGTGCCAGCAGTTTAAACTCCGGGGGCTATGGCTACACCTTC. Translated: CASSLNSGGYGYTF. The V and J genes are TRBV27 and TRBJ1-2, with D maybe TRBD1 (5 bases). The CDR3 runs 14 residues. V was shortened by 2 bases and J by 4 bases, with 11 bases between the two germline ends. CDR1 and CDR2 (germline): MNHEY, SMNVEV (reference sequence).

For the CDR3, the DNA is TGCGCCAGCAGCCAAGATTTCAGCCAAGAGACCCAGTACTTC. Its protein product is CASSQDFSQETQYF. This rearrangement joins TRBV4-3 to TRBJ2-5; D is uncertain. V gave up 0 bases and J gave up 1 base, with 6 bases separating them. Germline values: CDR1 LGHNA, CDR2 YSLEER. This CDR3 has 14 residues.

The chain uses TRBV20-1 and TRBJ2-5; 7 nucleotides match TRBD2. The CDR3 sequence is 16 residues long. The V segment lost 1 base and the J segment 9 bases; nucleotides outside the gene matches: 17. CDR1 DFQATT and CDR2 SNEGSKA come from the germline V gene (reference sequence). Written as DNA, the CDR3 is TGCAGTGCTAGAGGGTCCGGCGGCGGGAGATTTGAGGCCCAGTACTTC. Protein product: CSARGSGGGRFEAQYF.

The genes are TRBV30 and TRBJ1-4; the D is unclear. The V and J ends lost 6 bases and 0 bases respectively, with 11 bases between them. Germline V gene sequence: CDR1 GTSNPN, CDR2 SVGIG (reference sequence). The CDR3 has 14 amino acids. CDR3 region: CACPDGATNEKLFF. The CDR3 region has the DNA TGTGCCTGTCCGGACGGCGCAACTAATGAAAAACTGTTTTTT.

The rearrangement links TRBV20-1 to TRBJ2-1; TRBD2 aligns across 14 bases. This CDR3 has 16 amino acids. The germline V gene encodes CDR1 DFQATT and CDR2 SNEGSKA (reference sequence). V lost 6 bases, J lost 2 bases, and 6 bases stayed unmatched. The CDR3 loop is CSALPGLAGAYNEQFF. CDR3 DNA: TGCAGTGCACTTCCGGGACTAGCGGGAGCCTACAATGAGCAGTTCTTC.

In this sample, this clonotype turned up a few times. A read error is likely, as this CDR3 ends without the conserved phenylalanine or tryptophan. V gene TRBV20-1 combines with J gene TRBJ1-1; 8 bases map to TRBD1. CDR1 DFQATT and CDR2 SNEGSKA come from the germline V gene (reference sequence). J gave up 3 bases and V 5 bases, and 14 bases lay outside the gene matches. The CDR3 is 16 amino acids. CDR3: CSAPIGAGGLDTEAFS. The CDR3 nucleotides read TGCAGTGCTCCGATAGGGGCAGGGGGCCTCGACACTGAAGCTTTCTCT.

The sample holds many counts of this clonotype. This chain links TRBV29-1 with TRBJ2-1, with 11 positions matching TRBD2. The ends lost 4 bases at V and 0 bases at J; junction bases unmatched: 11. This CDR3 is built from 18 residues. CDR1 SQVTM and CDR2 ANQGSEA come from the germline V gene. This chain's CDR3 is CSVGDPLAGVSSYNEQFF. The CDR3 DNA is TGCAGCGTTGGGGATCCACTAGCGGGGGTTAGCTCCTACAATGAGCAGTTCTTC.

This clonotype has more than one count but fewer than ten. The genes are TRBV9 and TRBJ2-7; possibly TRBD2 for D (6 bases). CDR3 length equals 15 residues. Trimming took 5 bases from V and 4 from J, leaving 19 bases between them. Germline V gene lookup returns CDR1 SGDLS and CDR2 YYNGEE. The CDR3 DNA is TGTGCCAGCAGTACCTCGGGGGTGGACCCTTACGAGCAGTACTTC. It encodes CASSTSGVDPYEQYF.

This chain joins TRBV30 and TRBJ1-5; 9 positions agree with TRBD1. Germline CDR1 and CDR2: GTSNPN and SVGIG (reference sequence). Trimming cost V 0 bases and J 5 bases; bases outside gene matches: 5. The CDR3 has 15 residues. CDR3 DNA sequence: TGTGCCTGGAGTGTGGGACAGGGCGGTCATCAGCCCCAGCATTTT. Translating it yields CAWSVGQGGHQPQHF.

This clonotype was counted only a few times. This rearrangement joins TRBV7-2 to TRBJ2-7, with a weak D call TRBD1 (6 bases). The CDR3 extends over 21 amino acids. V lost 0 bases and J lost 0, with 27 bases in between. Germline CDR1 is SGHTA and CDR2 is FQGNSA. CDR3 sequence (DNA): TGTGCCAGCAGCTTAGCGTTCCCCCCCGGGACACCAAAAGGTCTCTCCTACGAGCAGTACTTC. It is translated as CASSLAFPPGTPKGLSYEQYF.

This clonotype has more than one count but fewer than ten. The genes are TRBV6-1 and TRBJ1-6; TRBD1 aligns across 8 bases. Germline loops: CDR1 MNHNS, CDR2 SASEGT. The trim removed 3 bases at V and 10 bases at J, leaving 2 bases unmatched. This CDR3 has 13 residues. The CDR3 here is CASSDRGRSPLHF. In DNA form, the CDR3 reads TGTGCCAGCAGTGACAGGGGGCGATCACCCCTCCACTTT.